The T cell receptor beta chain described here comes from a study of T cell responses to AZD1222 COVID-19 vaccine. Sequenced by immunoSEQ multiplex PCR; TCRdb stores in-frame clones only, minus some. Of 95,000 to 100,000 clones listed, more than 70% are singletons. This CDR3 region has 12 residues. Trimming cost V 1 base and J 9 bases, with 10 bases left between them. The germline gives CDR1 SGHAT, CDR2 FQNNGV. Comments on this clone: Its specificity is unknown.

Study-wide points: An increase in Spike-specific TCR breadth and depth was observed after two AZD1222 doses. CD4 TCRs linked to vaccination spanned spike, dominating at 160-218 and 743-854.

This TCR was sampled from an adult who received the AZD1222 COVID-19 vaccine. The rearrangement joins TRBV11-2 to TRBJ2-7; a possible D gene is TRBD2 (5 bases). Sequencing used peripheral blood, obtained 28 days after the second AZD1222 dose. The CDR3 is CASSLGTPGQYF. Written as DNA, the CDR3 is TGTGCCAGCAGCTTAGGGACTCCGGGGCAGTACTTC.